A single sample gave rise to the 20 T cell receptor beta chains below, sequenced in a study of T-cell memory formation after mild COVID-19. Each CDR3 protein is one row after TCRdb ran MiXCR on the 5' RACE reads. This sample has about 470,000 distinct CDR3 sequences, with approximately 18% found just once. The sequenced sample was PBMCs or a T cell subset sorted from them (not recorded which). These receptors all come from an adult woman who had mild COVID-19 (a few samples of this study predate the infection). Cell type and time point are not known.

There are a few counts of this clonotype. This rearrangement joins TRBV6-5 to TRBJ1-5; TRBD1 might be the D (6 bases). Deletions cut 5 bases from V and 1 base from J, with 15 bases between. This CDR3 is built from 16 residues. CDR1 and CDR2 (germline): MNHEY, SVGAGI. CDR3 coding DNA: TGTGCCAGCAGTCCCAATAGGGGGGTAAGCAATCAGCCCCAGCATTTT. Protein sequence: CASSPNRGVSNQPQHF.

The genes are TRBV9 and TRBJ1-6; no clear D. The CDR3 is 15 residues long. V lost 5 bases, J lost 7 bases, and 16 bases lay in between. The germline gives CDR1 SGDLS, CDR2 YYNGEE. The CDR3 reads CASRPGHEPNSPLHF. In DNA form, the CDR3 reads TGTGCCAGCAGACCTGGTCACGAACCGAATTCACCCCTCCACTTT.

The genes are TRBV9 and TRBJ1-1, with D possibly TRBD1 on 6 matching bases. V was cut by 3 bases and J by 0 bases, with 12 bases left in between. The CDR3 has 15 residues. Germline assignment: CDR1 SGDLS and CDR2 YYNGEE. CDR3 DNA sequence: TGTGCCAGCAGCGGATGGACAGACATGAACACTGAAGCTTTCTTT. Encoded protein: CASSGWTDMNTEAFF. Full variable domain (missing parts from reference TRBV9 and TRBJ1-1): DSGVTQTPKHLITATGQRVTLRCSPRSGDLSVYWYQQSLDQGLQFLIQYYNGEERAKGNILERFSAQQFPDLHSELNLSSLELGDSALYFCASSGWTDMNTEAFFGQGTRLTVV.

This sequence joins TRBV20-1 and TRBJ1-5, with TRBD1 matching over 9 bases. Germline CDR1 is DFQATT and CDR2 is SNEGSKA (reference sequence). The V and J ends lost 0 bases and 11 bases, in that order; junction bases with no gene match: 8. This CDR3 is 14 amino acids long. The CDR3 sequence: CSAREGTGTPSQHF. CDR3 in DNA: TGCAGTGCTAGAGAGGGGACAGGGACCCCATCCCAGCATTTT.

In its sample, this clonotype was seen a few times. The chain joins TRBV5-6 to TRBJ2-3; no clear D gene. Germline V gene lookup returns CDR1 SGHDT and CDR2 YYEEEE. This CDR3 has 15 residues. The V and J ends lost 6 bases and 0 bases respectively, with 14 bases between them. CDR3 amino acids: CASTLDPSSTDTQYF. In nucleotides, the CDR3 is TGTGCCAGCACCCTCGACCCAAGCAGCACAGATACGCAGTATTTT.

This clonotype was found many times. The chain combines TRBV5-1 with TRBJ2-5; 13 bases align to TRBD2. Trimming cost V 4 bases and J 5 bases; bases outside gene matches: 5. This CDR3 has 15 residues. The germline V gene encodes CDR1 SGHRS and CDR2 YFSETQ. The CDR3 nucleotides are TGCGCCAGCAGCCCTGGACTAGCGGGAGATGAGACCCAGTACTTC. This codes for CASSPGLAGDETQYF.

For the CDR3, the DNA is TGCGCCAGCAGGTCTAGCGGGGGGGGCCTTACAGATACGCAGTATTTT. This translates into CASRSSGGGLTDTQYF. The chain has TRBV5-1 and TRBJ2-3, with 12 bases aligning to TRBD2. Germline CDR1 is SGHRS and CDR2 is YFSETQ. The junction had 7 bases not matched to a gene; V was cut back by 5 bases and J by 3 bases. The CDR3 has 16 residues.

The chain has TRBV7-9 and TRBJ2-7; possible D gene TRBD2, 5 bases. Trimming removed 8 bases at V and 3 bases at J, with 23 bases between. This CDR3 is built from 16 residues. Germline lookup yields CDR1 SEHNR and CDR2 FQNEAQ (reference sequence). The CDR3 nucleotides read TGTGCCAGCGGCCCCTCTATCGGGGAAGGGAGCTACGAGCAGTACTTC. This translates into CASGPSIGEGSYEQYF.

J is TRBJ2-3 and V is TRBV11-1; 10 bases are a match to TRBD1. This CDR3 is built from 15 residues. V dropped 5 bases and J dropped 1; count of bases not matched to a gene: 3. Germline assignment: CDR1 SGHAT and CDR2 FQDESV (reference sequence). The DNA of the CDR3 is TGTGCCAGCAGCATCGGACAGGGGGGCACAGATACGCAGTATTTT. It codes for CASSIGQGGTDTQYF.

The chain has TRBV4-1 and TRBJ1-4, with TRBD1 matching 10 bases. The V and J ends lost 6 bases and 8 bases, in that order; junction bases with no gene match: 6. This CDR3 contains 14 residues. Germline V gene sequence: CDR1 MGHRA, CDR2 YSYEKL. Here the CDR3 DNA reads TGCGCCAGCAGAAGACAGGGGGCTCGCGAAAAACTGTTTTTT. As protein: CASRRQGAREKLFF.

This clonotype was detected a few times. This chain joins TRBV28 and TRBJ2-3, with D unclear. The germline V and J ends were trimmed by 1 base and 6 bases, with 5 bases remaining between them. The CDR3 has 12 residues. Germline CDR1 reads MDHEN; CDR2 reads SYDVKM. CDR3 sequence reads: CASSLFLDTQYF. CDR3 DNA sequence: TGTGCCAGCAGTTTATTTCTGGATACGCAGTATTTT.

This clonotype has only a few counts. This chain uses TRBV15 with TRBJ1-5; unclear D gene. This CDR3 spans 13 amino acids. CDR1 and CDR2 (germline): LNHNV, YYDKDF (reference sequence). The V end lost 8 bases, the J end lost 0 bases, and 8 bases lay between the germline ends. The CDR3 DNA is TGTGCCACCGTTAGAGATAGCAATCAGCCCCAGCATTTT. Translating gives CATVRDSNQPQHF.

The J gene is TRBJ2-1, the V gene TRBV19; 13 positions match TRBD2. Trimming cost V 5 bases and J 7 bases; bases outside gene matches: 8. The CDR3 is 16 residues long. Looked up from germline, CDR1 is LNHDA and CDR2 is SQIVND (reference sequence). The CDR3 DNA reads as TGTGCCAGTAGTGCGTGGGGACTAGCGGGACTTAATGAGCAGTTCTTC. Translation gives CASSAWGLAGLNEQFF.

For this clonotype: One junction end disagrees with the germline gene, perhaps due to a read error. This rearrangement joins TRBV7-7 to TRBJ2-1; 10 bases are shared with TRBD2. The CDR3 totals 15 residues. Germline V gene sequence: CDR1 SSHAT, CDR2 FNYEAQ (reference sequence). CDR3 sequence: CASSPLALAGDEQFF. In nucleotides, the CDR3 is TGTGCTAGCAGCCCCCTTGCCCTAGCGGGGGATGAGCAGTTCTTC.

This rearrangement joins TRBV3-1 to TRBJ2-2; D remains ambiguous. This CDR3 is 14 amino acids long. Trimming removed 1 base from V and 6 bases from J, with 9 bases in between. The germline CDR1 and CDR2 sequences are LGHDT and YNNKEL (reference sequence). The chain's CDR3 is CASSQGGRAGELFF. The CDR3 DNA reads TGTGCCAGCAGCCAAGGGGGAAGGGCCGGGGAGCTGTTTTTT.

The rearrangement links TRBV29-1 to TRBJ2-3; 7 bases are shared with TRBD1. The CDR3 spans 15 residues. The V gene's germline CDR1 is SQVTM and CDR2 ANQGSEA. V shed 7 bases, J shed 7 bases, and the junction held 17 bases outside the gene matches. The CDR3: CSAQKGAGNSNTQYF. For the CDR3, the DNA is TGCAGCGCTCAGAAGGGGGCAGGCAATTCGAATACGCAGTATTTT.

This clonotype was picked up a small number of times. CDR3 bases: TGTGCCAGCCAGAGCCGGAACACCGGGGAGCTGTTTTTT. Translation: CASQSRNTGELFF. V is TRBV7-2 and J is TRBJ2-2; D uncertain. The CDR3 extends over 13 amino acids. V was pared by 8 bases and J by 1 base, with 8 bases between. Germline V lookup: CDR1 SGHTA, CDR2 FQGNSA.

This clonotype came up a few times. The V gene is TRBV11-3, the J gene TRBJ1-1; TRBD1 might be the D (5 bases). The CDR3 runs to 16 residues. CDR1 SGHNT and CDR2 YENEEA come from the germline V gene. Trimming took off 3 bases at V and 0 bases at J, with 14 bases between the two ends. The CDR3 bases are TGTGCCAGCAGCTTTGCTTCAGGGTATATGAACACTGAAGCTTTCTTT. This sequence encodes CASSFASGYMNTEAFF.

This chain uses TRBV29-1 with TRBJ2-2; TRBD1 might be the D (5 bases). The CDR3 is 12 residues long. Germline assignment: CDR1 SQVTM and CDR2 ANQGSEA. V shed 7 bases and J shed 8 bases, with 14 bases lying between them. CDR3 DNA: TGCAGCGGAGGTCAGGGCCCGGGGGAGCTGTTTTTT. It translates to CSGGQGPGELFF.

This clonotype has only a few counts. This rearrangement joins TRBV4-1 to TRBJ2-3; D is unresolved. Germline V gene lookup returns CDR1 MGHRA and CDR2 YSYEKL. V shed 3 bases and J shed 0 bases, with 7 bases lying between them. The CDR3 runs 14 residues. The DNA of the CDR3 is TGCGCCAGCAGCCAGCAATCTAGCACAGATACGCAGTATTTT. This gives the protein CASSQQSSTDTQYF.